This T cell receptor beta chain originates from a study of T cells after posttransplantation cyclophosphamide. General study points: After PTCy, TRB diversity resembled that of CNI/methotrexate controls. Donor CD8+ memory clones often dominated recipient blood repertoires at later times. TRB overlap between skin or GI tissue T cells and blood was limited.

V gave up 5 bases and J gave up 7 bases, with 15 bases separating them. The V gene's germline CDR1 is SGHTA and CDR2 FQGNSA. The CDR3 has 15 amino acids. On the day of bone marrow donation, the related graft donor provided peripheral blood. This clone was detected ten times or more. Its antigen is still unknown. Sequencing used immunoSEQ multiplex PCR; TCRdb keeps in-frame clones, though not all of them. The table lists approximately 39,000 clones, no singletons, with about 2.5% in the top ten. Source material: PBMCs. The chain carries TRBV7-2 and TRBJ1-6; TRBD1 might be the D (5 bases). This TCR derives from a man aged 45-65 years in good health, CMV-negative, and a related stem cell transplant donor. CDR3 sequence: CASSARGGMNSPLHF. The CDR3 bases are TGTGCCAGCAGCGCTCGGGGGGGGATGAATTCACCCCTCCACTTT.